This T cell receptor (beta chain) was identified during a study of shared clonotypes between healthy human individuals. The table lists this clone with a count of one. The repertoire was sequenced with immunoSEQ multiplex PCR; TCRdb's copy has only in-frame clones and lacks some. Of fewer than 1.4 million clones in the sample, about 84% were seen once. Sequences were obtained from memory CD4+ T cells from PBMCs. Subset denoted: CD45RA-negative fraction. The sequence was collected from a man aged 18 to 30 in good health. Some clones in this sample may be carry-over from other donors' samples.

The CDR3 DNA follows: TGTGCCAGCTCCCAGGGTGCTGCAGAGACCCAGTACTTC. Amino acid sequence: CASSQGAAETQYF. The V call is TRBV18, the J call TRBJ2-5, with a possible D match to TRBD1 (5 bases). The CDR3 extends over 13 amino acids. Germline CDR1 is KGHSH and CDR2 is LQKENI. V lost 6 bases and J 4 bases, leaving 12 bases between the germline ends.